Listed here is a single TCR beta chain. As yet, its antigen is unknown. iRepertoire HTBI primers and Arm-PCR of CDR3 regions built TCR beta libraries. TCRdb re-derived calls from the multiplex PCR reads in MiXCR, one entry per CDR3 protein. The sample consists of roughly 700,000 distinct CDR3 sequences, about 30% of them appearing once. As for time point: persistent/refractory GD, antithyroid drugs over 5 years with positive TRAb. The TCR library was made from RNA that had been extracted from PBMCs in TRIzol. This sample was taken from a study of regulatory T cells in long-lasting Graves disease. Overall study findings and caveats: Favored gene segments in persistent disease were TRBV28, TRBJ1-2 and TRBJ2-5.

CDR3 length equals 15 residues. Germline V gene sequence: CDR1 KGHSH, CDR2 LQKENI. J lost 6 bases, V lost 5 bases, and 11 bases had no gene match. The chain joins TRBV18 to TRBJ2-7; TRBD2 aligns across 9 bases. Sequences were derived from peripheral blood mononuclear cells (PBMCs), sampled when the disease was refractory, from a patient treated with antithyroid drugs. The TCR comes from a female donor with Graves disease. CDR3 DNA: TGTGCCAGCTCATCGACTAGCGGAGGGATAGGCGAGCAGTACTTC. It is translated as CASSSTSGGIGEQYF.